Following are 10 T cell receptor beta chains from one sample sequenced in a study of shared clonotypes between healthy human individuals. Naive CD8 populations comprised CD45RO-negative cells positively selected for CCR7, excluding terminally differentiated effector memory CD45RA+ cells. Repertoires were generated with immunoSEQ multiplex PCR, while TCRdb's copy carries only in-frame clones and drops some. Of millions of clones listed, roughly 94% are singletons. The sample comprised naive CD8+ T cells sorted from blood. Source of these receptors: a man between 18 and 35 years old in good health.

The CDR3 nucleotides read TGCGCCAGCAGCCAAGATCTAGCGGGAGGGCTCCTGAGCTCCTACAATGAGCAGTTCTTC. It yields the protein CASSQDLAGGLLSSYNEQFF. This rearrangement joins TRBV4-3 to TRBJ2-1, with 12 bases matching TRBD2. The V gene's germline CDR1 is LGHNA and CDR2 YSLEER. Trimming at V came to 0 bases and at J to 0 bases, leaving 9 bases not matched to a gene. The CDR3 sequence is 20 residues long.

The chain employs TRBV27 and TRBJ2-1; either TRBD1 or TRBD2 may fit D (5 bases each). The CDR3 contains 13 residues. V lost 6 bases to trimming and J lost 10 bases, with 16 bases between them. Germline V gene sequence: CDR1 MNHEY, CDR2 SMNVEV (reference sequence). The CDR3 spells CASRRDLPEEQFF. CDR3 nucleotide sequence: TGTGCCAGCAGACGGGACCTCCCCGAAGAGCAGTTCTTC.

This rearrangement joins TRBV19 to TRBJ1-1, with D perhaps matching TRBD1 (6 bases). CDR1 is LNHDA, CDR2 SQIVND, per germline (reference sequence). Deletions cut 7 bases from V and 2 bases from J, with 14 bases between. CDR3 length equals 14 residues. The CDR3 coding sequence is TGTGCCAGTATGCCAGGGGATAGAAACACTGAAGCTTTCTTT. Residues: CASMPGDRNTEAFF.

The genes are TRBV10-3 and TRBJ1-1, with D unresolved. The CDR3 runs to 14 residues. Germline V lookup: CDR1 ENHRY, CDR2 SYGVKD. V lost 6 bases and J lost 3, with 14 bases in between. CDR3 sequence: CAIRDLTSDTEAFF. The CDR3 DNA follows: TGTGCCATCAGGGACTTGACATCAGACACTGAAGCTTTCTTT.

The chain links TRBV5-6 to TRBJ1-2, with 8 bases that match TRBD1. The CDR3 length is 13 residues. Looked up from germline, CDR1 is SGHDT and CDR2 is YYEEEE. Trimming cost V 4 bases and J 3 bases; bases outside gene matches: 2. CDR3 in amino acids: CASSRGQDYGYTF. CDR3 DNA sequence: TGTGCCAGCAGCCGGGGACAGGACTATGGCTACACCTTC.

The V and J genes are TRBV27 and TRBJ2-7; D is perhaps TRBD1 or TRBD2 (5 bases each). CDR1 is MNHEY, CDR2 SMNVEV, per germline (reference sequence). The V end was cut by 5 bases, the J end by 1 base, with 18 bases between. The CDR3 length is 16 residues. The CDR3 is CASSASIGTESYEQYF. In DNA form, the CDR3 reads TGTGCCAGCAGTGCCTCGATTGGGACGGAATCCTACGAGCAGTACTTC.

The rearrangement joins TRBV19 to TRBJ2-7, with a possible D match to TRBD1 (6 bases). V was clipped by 6 bases and J by 3 bases, with 15 bases between them. The CDR3 covers 14 residues. In germline, CDR1 is LNHDA, CDR2 SQIVND (reference sequence). Here the CDR3 DNA reads TGTGCCAGTAGCGCTGCAGGGGAAGGCTACGAGCAGTACTTC. Translated, it gives CASSAAGEGYEQYF.

The genes are TRBV6-5 and TRBJ2-1, with TRBD1 identical over 9 bases. The CDR3 totals 15 residues. V was clipped by 5 bases and J by 4 bases; unmatched bases: 6. Germline V gene lookup returns CDR1 MNHEY and CDR2 SVGAGI. CDR3 sequence reads: CASSAGQGLYNEQFF. For the CDR3, the DNA is TGTGCCAGCAGTGCGGGACAGGGACTTTACAATGAGCAGTTCTTC.

This clone was seen a single time. The V gene is TRBV4-1, the J gene TRBJ1-6, with D unresolved. V was trimmed by 1 base and J by 14 bases, leaving 12 bases between them. Germline CDR1 is MGHRA and CDR2 is YSYEKL. The CDR3 contains 13 residues. The CDR3 DNA is TGCGCCAGCAGCCAAGGAGCAACAGCATCCCTCCACTTT. It codes for CASSQGATASLHF.

The chain combines TRBV7-9 with TRBJ2-7; no firm D call. V lost 5 bases and J lost 4, with 15 bases in between. The CDR3 totals 14 residues. The germline gives CDR1 SEHNR, CDR2 FQNEAQ (reference sequence). As DNA, the CDR3 is TGTGCCAGCAGCCCGCGCGGAGAATCTTACGAGCAGTACTTC. As protein: CASSPRGESYEQYF.